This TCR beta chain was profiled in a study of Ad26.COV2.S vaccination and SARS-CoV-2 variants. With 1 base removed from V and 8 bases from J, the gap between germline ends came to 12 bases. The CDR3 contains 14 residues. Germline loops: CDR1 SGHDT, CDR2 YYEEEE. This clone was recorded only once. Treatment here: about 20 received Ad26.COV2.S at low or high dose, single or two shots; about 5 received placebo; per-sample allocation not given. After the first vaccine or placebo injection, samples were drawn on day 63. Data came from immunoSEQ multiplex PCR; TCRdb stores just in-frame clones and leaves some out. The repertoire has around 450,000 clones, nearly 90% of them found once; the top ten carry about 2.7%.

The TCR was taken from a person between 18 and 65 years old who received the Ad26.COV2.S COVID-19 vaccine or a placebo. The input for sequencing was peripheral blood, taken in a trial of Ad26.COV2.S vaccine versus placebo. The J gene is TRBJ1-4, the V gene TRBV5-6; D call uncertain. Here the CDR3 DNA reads TGTGCCAGCAGCTTGCGACTGAGGGTCGAAAAACTGTTTTTT. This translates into CASSLRLRVEKLFF.